This passage covers 20 T cell receptor beta chains from one sample sequenced in a study of cytomegalovirus exposure and HLA in healthy donors. PCR involved 60 Vbeta and 13 Jbeta primers. Sequencing used immunoSEQ multiplex PCR; TCRdb keeps in-frame clones, though not all of them. Here the sample spans 95,000 to 150,000 clones, over 75% being singletons. The source material was PBMCs. These TCRs come from a man younger than 40 in good health and CMV-seronegative.

The chain links TRBV5-6 to TRBJ1-1, with a weak D call TRBD1 (5 bases). The germline gives CDR1 SGHDT, CDR2 YYEEEE. Trimming left V 0 bases short and J 1 base short, with 10 bases between. CDR3 length: 15 residues. Here the CDR3 reads CASSLEPGPNTEAFF. In DNA, the CDR3 is TGTGCCAGCAGCTTGGAACCAGGGCCGAACACTGAAGCTTTCTTT.

V gene TRBV4-1 combines with J gene TRBJ2-3; 11 bases align to TRBD2. Germline V CDR1 and CDR2: MGHRA, YSYEKL. Unmatched junction bases numbered 5, after V lost 1 base and J lost 5 bases. This CDR3 is 16 amino acids long. The CDR3 here is CASSQVFSGGVDTQYF. CDR3 DNA: TGCGCCAGCAGCCAAGTCTTTAGCGGGGGGGTAGATACGCAGTATTTT.

The genes are TRBV7-2 and TRBJ2-7; no firm D call. This CDR3 contains 15 residues. Trimming removed 2 bases from V and 3 bases from J, with 14 bases in between. Germline V CDR1 and CDR2: SGHTA, FQGNSA. The chain's CDR3 is CASSLYRDRSYEQYF. The CDR3, as DNA: TGTGCCAGCAGCTTATACAGAGATCGTAGCTACGAGCAGTACTTC. The full variable domain, with the rest looked up from reference TRBV7-2 and TRBJ2-7, is GAGVSQSPSNKVTEKGKDVELRCDPISGHTALYWYRQSLGQGLEFLIYFQGNSAPDKSGLPSDRFSAERTGGSVSTLTIQRTQQEDSAVYLCASSLYRDRSYEQYFGPGTRLTVT.

The V and J genes are TRBV9 and TRBJ1-3, with 9 bases identical to TRBD1. V shed 3 bases, J shed 2 bases, and the junction held 3 bases outside the gene matches. The CDR3 covers 15 residues. The germline CDR1 and CDR2 sequences are SGDLS and YYNGEE. The CDR3 reads CASSGYRGPGNTIYF. CDR3 DNA: TGTGCCAGCAGCGGTTACAGGGGGCCTGGAAACACCATATATTTT.

In regard to this clone: A junction boundary mismatches the germline segment, possibly from a read error. V is TRBV19 and J is TRBJ2-4, with D tentatively TRBD2 (7 bases). Germline V gene data show CDR1 as LNHDA and CDR2 as SQIVND (reference sequence). This CDR3 region has 14 residues. The CDR3 bases are TGTGCCAGTAGTGGAGGGGGGAGGGTCAACAGTCAGTACTTC. Translated, it gives CASSGGGRVNSQYF.

This chain connects TRBV5-1 to TRBJ1-5, with 7 bases aligning to TRBD1. The CDR3 loop spans 14 amino acids. Looked up from germline, CDR1 is SGHRS and CDR2 is YFSETQ. V lost 4 bases to trimming and J lost 3 bases; unmatched junction nucleotides: 4. CDR3 residues: CASSPTGNNQPQHF. In nucleotides, the CDR3 is TGCGCCAGCAGCCCGACAGGGAACAATCAGCCCCAGCATTTT. Together with reference TRBV5-1 and TRBJ1-5, the CDR3 gives the full variable domain: KAGVTQTPRYLIKTRGQQVTLSCSPISGHRSVSWYQQTPGQGLQFLFEYFSETQRNKGNFPGRFSGRQFSNSRSEMNVSTLELGDSALYLCASSPTGNNQPQHFGDGTRLSIL.

The chain employs TRBV6-1 and TRBJ1-5; maybe TRBD1 (5 bases). Germline-derived CDR1 and CDR2 are MNHNS and SASEGT. V was cut by 2 bases and J by 6 bases, with 8 bases left in between. CDR3 size: 13 residues. The CDR3 reads CASSETDTQPQHF. The CDR3 DNA reads as TGTGCCAGCAGTGAAACGGACACTCAGCCCCAGCATTTT.

The chain has TRBV4-2 and TRBJ2-7; TRBD1 agrees at 9 bases. CDR1 is LGHNA, CDR2 YNFKEQ, per germline. The junction had 5 bases not matched to a gene; V was cut back by 2 bases and J by 6 bases. This CDR3 is built from 14 residues. CDR3 sequence (DNA): TGTGCCAGCAGCCAACCCGGACAGGGGAGCGAGCAGTACTTC. It yields the protein CASSQPGQGSEQYF.

This clone was seen more than once but under ten times. The chain has TRBV4-3 and TRBJ2-7; 8 bases agree with TRBD1. V gave up 0 bases and J gave up 1 base; unmatched junction bases: 5. The CDR3 runs 16 residues. Per the germline V gene, CDR1 is LGHNA and CDR2 is YSLEER. The CDR3 region is CASSQDFGDRSYEQYF. The CDR3 DNA reads TGCGCCAGCAGCCAAGATTTCGGGGACAGGTCCTACGAGCAGTACTTC.

This clone was counted a single time. This chain uses TRBV5-1 with TRBJ2-1; a weak D match, TRBD2 (5 bases). CDR3 length: 13 residues. Germline V CDR1 and CDR2: SGHRS, YFSETQ. V shed 4 bases and J shed 3 bases, with 8 bases lying between them. This chain's CDR3 is CASSPGIYNEQFF. CDR3 nucleotide sequence: TGCGCCAGCAGCCCGGGAATCTACAATGAGCAGTTCTTC.

V and J are TRBV2 and TRBJ2-7, with 7 bases aligning to TRBD1. There are 13 residues in the CDR3. V shed 6 bases and J 3 bases; nucleotides not matched to a gene: 5. CDR1 is SNHLY and CDR2 is FYNNEI in the germline V gene. In nucleotides, the CDR3 is TGTGCCAGCAGCGGGGACAGTTTCTACGAGCAGTACTTC. Its protein is CASSGDSFYEQYF.

The chain is built from TRBV11-2 and TRBJ1-5, with D perhaps TRBD1 (6 bases). Trimming removed 5 bases from V and 4 bases from J, with 9 bases in between. This CDR3 has 13 amino acids. The germline V gene has CDR1 SGHAT and CDR2 FQNNGV. The CDR3 nucleotides read TGTGCCAGCAGCAGGGGGTTTAATCAGCCCCAGCATTTT. This codes for CASSRGFNQPQHF.

The chain's CDR3 is CASSSVPGQGSGANVLTF. For the CDR3, the DNA is TGTGCCAGCAGTTCGGTCCCGGGACAGGGTTCGGGGGCCAACGTCCTGACTTTC. V gene TRBV27 combines with J gene TRBJ2-6, with 9 bases aligning to TRBD1. Germline assignment: CDR1 MNHEY and CDR2 SMNVEV (reference sequence). V dropped 4 bases and J dropped 4; count of bases not matched to a gene: 11. The CDR3 runs 18 residues.

The rearrangement uses TRBV11-2 and TRBJ2-7, with 11 bases identical to TRBD2. Germline CDR1 and CDR2: SGHAT and FQNNGV. The CDR3 is 16 amino acids. V was pared by 1 base and J by 1 base, with 3 bases of the junction left unmatched. CDR3 DNA: TGTGCCAGCAGCTTAGGGCTAGCGGGGGGTTCCTACGAGCAGTACTTC. Protein sequence: CASSLGLAGGSYEQYF.

This chain connects TRBV7-6 to TRBJ1-1; a weak D match, TRBD1 (5 bases). The germline V gene has CDR1 SGHVS and CDR2 FNYEAQ. There are 13 residues in the CDR3. V shed 3 bases and J shed 0 bases, with 5 bases lying between them. The DNA for the CDR3 is TGTGCCAGCAGCTTGGACATGAACACTGAAGCTTTCTTT. Its protein product is CASSLDMNTEAFF.

The chain combines TRBV6-5 with TRBJ1-1; D is undetermined. The CDR3 totals 13 residues. In germline, CDR1 is MNHEY, CDR2 SVGAGI. Trimming cost V 0 bases and J 7 bases, with 9 bases left between them. CDR3 protein: CASSYSAGVEAFF. CDR3 DNA: TGTGCCAGCAGTTACTCTGCGGGAGTTGAAGCTTTCTTT.

The CDR3 DNA is TGTGCCAGCAGCCCATGGACAGGCACCTACGAGCAGTACTTC. Translating it yields CASSPWTGTYEQYF. The rearrangement links TRBV9 to TRBJ2-5, with 7 bases lining up with TRBD1. The J call may be incorrect, as the DNA end agrees better with TRBJ2-7. The CDR3 is 14 amino acids. Looked up from germline, CDR1 is SGDLS and CDR2 is YYNGEE.

This clone was recorded a few times. V and J are TRBV4-1 and TRBJ2-5; D is perhaps TRBD2 (6 bases). Deletions cut 1 base from V and 5 bases from J, with 8 bases between. Germline V lookup: CDR1 MGHRA, CDR2 YSYEKL. This CDR3 has 13 residues. CDR3 sequence (DNA): TGCGCCAGCAGCCAAGGGGGGAGGGAGACCCAGTACTTC. This translates into CASSQGGRETQYF.

This chain connects TRBV5-1 to TRBJ1-1, with D possibly being TRBD1 (5 bases). V gave up 0 bases and J gave up 1 base, with 13 bases separating them. This CDR3 comprises 16 residues. Germline CDR1 and CDR2: SGHRS and YFSETQ. As DNA, the CDR3 is TGCGCCAGCAGCTTGGTCCAGGGATCAGGGAACACTGAAGCTTTCTTT. It codes for CASSLVQGSGNTEAFF.

The DNA of the CDR3 is TGTGCCAGCAGCGACCGGACTAGCGGGTTCAATGAGCAGTTCTTC. Its protein product is CASSDRTSGFNEQFF. The rearrangement joins TRBV7-2 to TRBJ2-1; 11 nucleotides line up with TRBD2. The V gene's germline CDR1 is SGHTA and CDR2 FQGNSA. Losses at the gene ends were 5 bases for V and 6 bases for J; bases not matched to a gene: 6. This CDR3 has 15 amino acids.